Sequencing of this TCR beta chain was carried out in a study of early T cells in non-severe SARS-CoV-2 infection. The table lists this clonotype with many counts. Trimming removed 8 bases from V and 2 bases from J, with 9 bases in between. Germline V CDR1 and CDR2: ENHRY, SYGVKD. The CDR3 contains 13 residues. MiXCR, run by TCRdb on the 5' RACE reads, gives a single entry per CDR3 protein. The sample includes approximately 35,000 distinct CDR3 sequences, around 7% of them seen just once. This chain uses TRBV10-3 with TRBJ2-2, with D perhaps matching TRBD2 (5 bases). The sequence was collected from an adult who was a healthcare worker with PCR-confirmed SARS-CoV-2 infection or an uninfected control (not recorded which). The sequenced sample consisted of whole blood. The CDR3 region has the DNA TGTGCCATCGAGCGGAGTAACACCGGGGAGCTGTTTTTT. Its protein is CAIERSNTGELFF.